The entry below describes one T cell receptor beta chain. Amplified TCR beta CDR3 regions derived from RNA transcripts. First-round RT-PCR targeting the TCR CDR3 was performed with the HTBI primer set. Each CDR3 protein is one row after TCRdb ran MiXCR on the multiplex PCR reads. The sample has more than 550,000 distinct CDR3 sequences, 45% seen once. Germline V lookup: CDR1 SGHTA, CDR2 FQGNSA. Trimming removed 5 bases from V and 1 base from J; junction bases left unmatched: 8. The CDR3 is 15 residues long. The sample is drawn from a study of T cells in Graves' hyperthyroidism and ophthalmopathy. Clinical symptoms, serum thyroxine and TRAb, thyroid ultrasound and orbital computed tomography together formed the diagnostic basis.

V is TRBV7-2 and J is TRBJ2-7, with 7 bases aligning to TRBD1. The receptor's source is an adult man with Graves' disease, either hyperthyroidism or ophthalmopathy (not recorded which). The material sequenced was peripheral blood or thyroid tissue (not recorded which). CDR3 protein: CASSPTGRSSYEQYF. DNA of the CDR3: TGTGCCAGCAGCCCGACAGGGCGCTCTTCCTACGAGCAGTACTTC.